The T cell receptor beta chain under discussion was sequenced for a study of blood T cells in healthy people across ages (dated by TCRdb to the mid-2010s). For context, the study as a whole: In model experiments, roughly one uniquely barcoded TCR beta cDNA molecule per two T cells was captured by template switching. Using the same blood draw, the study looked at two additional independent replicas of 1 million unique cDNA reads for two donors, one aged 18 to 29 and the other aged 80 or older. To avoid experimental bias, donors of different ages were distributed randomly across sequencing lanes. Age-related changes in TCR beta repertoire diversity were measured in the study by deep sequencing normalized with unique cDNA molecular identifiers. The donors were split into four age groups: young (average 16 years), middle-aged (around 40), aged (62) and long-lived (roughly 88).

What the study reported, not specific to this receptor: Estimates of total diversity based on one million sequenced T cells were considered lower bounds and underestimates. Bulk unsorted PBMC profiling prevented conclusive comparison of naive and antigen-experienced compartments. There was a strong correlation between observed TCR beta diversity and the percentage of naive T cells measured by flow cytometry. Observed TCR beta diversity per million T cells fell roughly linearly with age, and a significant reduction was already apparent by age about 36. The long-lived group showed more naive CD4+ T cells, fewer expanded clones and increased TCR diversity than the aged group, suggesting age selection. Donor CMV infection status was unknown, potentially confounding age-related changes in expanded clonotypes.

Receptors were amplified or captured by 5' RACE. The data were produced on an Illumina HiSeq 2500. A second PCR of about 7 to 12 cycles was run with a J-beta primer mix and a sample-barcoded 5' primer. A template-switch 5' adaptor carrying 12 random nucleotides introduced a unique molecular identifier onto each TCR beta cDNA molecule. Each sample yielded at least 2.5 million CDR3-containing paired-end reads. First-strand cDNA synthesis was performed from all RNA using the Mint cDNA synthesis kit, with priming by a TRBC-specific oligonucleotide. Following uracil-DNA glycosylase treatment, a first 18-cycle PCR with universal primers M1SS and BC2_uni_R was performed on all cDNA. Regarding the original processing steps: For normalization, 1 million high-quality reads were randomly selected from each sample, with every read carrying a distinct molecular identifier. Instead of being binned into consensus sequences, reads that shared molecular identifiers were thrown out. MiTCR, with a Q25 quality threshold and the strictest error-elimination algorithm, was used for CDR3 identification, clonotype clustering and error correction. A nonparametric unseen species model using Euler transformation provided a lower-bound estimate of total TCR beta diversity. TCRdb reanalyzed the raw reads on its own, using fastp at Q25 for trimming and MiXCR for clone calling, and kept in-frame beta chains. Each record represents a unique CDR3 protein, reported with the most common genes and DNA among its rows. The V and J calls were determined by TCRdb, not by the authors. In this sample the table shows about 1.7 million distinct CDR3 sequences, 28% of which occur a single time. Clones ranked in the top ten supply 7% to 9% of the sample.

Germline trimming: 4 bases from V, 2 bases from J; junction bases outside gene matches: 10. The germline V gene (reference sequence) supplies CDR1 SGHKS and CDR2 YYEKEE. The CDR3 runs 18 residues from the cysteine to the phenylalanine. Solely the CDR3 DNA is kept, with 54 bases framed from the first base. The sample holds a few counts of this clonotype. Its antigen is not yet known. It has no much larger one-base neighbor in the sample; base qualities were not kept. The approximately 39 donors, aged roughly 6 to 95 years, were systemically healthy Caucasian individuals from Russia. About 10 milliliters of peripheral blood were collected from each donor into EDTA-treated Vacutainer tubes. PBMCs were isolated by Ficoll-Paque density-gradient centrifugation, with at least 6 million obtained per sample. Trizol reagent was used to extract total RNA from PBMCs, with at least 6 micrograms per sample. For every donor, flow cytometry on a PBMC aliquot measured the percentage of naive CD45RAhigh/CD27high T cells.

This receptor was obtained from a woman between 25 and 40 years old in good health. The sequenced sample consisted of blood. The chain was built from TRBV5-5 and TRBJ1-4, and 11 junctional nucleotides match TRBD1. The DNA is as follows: TGTGCCAGCAGCCCAGGACAGGGGGCTGAATGGACTAATGAAAAACTGTTTTTT. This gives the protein CASSPGQGAEWTNEKLFF.